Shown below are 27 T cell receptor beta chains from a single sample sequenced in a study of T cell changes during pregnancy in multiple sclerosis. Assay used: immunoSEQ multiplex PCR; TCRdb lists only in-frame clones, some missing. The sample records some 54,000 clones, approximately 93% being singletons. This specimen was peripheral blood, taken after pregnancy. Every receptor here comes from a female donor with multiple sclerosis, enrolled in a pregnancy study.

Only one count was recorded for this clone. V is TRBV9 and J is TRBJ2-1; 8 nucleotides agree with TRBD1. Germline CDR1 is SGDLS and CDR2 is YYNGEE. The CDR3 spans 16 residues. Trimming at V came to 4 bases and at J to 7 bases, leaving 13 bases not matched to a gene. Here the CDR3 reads CASSTQTGALWNEQFF. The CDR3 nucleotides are TGTGCCAGCAGCACCCAGACAGGGGCCCTTTGGAATGAGCAGTTCTTC.

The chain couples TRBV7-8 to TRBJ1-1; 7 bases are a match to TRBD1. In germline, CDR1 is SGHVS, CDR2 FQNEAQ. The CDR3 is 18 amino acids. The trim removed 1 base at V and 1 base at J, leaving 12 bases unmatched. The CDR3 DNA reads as TGTGCCAGCAGCTTAGTGTTGGACAGGAGCCGTCAGAACACTGAAGCTTTCTTT. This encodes CASSLVLDRSRQNTEAFF.

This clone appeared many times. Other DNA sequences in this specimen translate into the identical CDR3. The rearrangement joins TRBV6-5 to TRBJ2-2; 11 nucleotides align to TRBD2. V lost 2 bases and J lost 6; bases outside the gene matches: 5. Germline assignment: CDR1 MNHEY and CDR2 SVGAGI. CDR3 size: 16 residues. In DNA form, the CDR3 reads TGTGCCAGCAGTTACCTAACTAGCGGGAGACCCGGGGAGCTGTTTTTT. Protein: CASSYLTSGRPGELFF.

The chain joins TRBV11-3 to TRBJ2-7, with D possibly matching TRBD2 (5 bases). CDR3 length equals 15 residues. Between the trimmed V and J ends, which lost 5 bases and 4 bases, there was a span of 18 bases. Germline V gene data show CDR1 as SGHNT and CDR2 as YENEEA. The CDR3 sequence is CASSPRQRGSYEQYF. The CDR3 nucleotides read TGTGCCAGCAGCCCACGTCAACGGGGTTCGTACGAGCAGTACTTC.

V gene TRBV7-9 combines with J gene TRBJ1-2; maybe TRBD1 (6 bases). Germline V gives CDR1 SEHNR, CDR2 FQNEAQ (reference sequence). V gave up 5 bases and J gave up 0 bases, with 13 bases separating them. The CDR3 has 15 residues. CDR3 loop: CASSPRQAANYGYTF. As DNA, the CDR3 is TGTGCCAGCAGCCCACGACAGGCCGCTAACTATGGCTACACCTTC. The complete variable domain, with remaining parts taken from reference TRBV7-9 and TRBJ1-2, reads DTGVSQNPRHKITKRGQNVTFRCDPISEHNRLYWYRQTLGQGPEFLTYFQNEAQLEKSRLLSDRFSAERPKGSFSTLEIQRTEQGDSAMYLCASSPRQAANYGYTFGSGTRLTVV.

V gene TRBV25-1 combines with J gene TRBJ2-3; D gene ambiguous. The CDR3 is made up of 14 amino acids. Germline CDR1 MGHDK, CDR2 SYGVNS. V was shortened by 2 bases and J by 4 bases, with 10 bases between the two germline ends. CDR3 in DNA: TGTGCCAGCAGTGAAGGCATGCTAGCAGATACGCAGTATTTT. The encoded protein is CASSEGMLADTQYF. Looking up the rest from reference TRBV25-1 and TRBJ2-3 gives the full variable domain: EADIYQTPRYLVIGTGKKITLECSQTMGHDKMYWYQQDPGMELHLIHYSYGVNSTEKGDLSSESTVSRIRTEHFPLTLESARPSHTSQYLCASSEGMLADTQYFGPGTRLTVL.

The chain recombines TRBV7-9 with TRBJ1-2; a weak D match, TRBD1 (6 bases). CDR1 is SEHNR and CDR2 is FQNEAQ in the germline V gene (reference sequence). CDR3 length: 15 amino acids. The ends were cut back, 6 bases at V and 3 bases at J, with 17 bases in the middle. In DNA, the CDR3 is TGTGCCAGCAGGCCACCTACAGGGTTGGACTATGGCTACACCTTC. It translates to CASRPPTGLDYGYTF. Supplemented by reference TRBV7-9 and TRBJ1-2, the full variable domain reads DTGVSQNPRHKITKRGQNVTFRCDPISEHNRLYWYRQTLGQGPEFLTYFQNEAQLEKSRLLSDRFSAERPKGSFSTLEIQRTEQGDSAMYLCASRPPTGLDYGYTFGSGTRLTVV.

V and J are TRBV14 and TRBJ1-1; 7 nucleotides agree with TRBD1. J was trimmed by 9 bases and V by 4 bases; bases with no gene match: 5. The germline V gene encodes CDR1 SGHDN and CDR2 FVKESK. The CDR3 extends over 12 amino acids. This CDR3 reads CASSRWDSKAFF. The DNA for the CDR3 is TGTGCCAGCAGCCGATGGGACAGTAAAGCTTTCTTT.

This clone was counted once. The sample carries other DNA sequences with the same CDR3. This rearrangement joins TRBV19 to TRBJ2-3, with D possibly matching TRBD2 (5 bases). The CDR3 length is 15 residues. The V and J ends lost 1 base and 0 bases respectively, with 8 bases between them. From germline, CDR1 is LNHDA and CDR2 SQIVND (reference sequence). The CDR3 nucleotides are TGTGCCAGTAGTATAGTGGGCGGGAGCACAGATACGCAGTATTTT. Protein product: CASSIVGGSTDTQYF.

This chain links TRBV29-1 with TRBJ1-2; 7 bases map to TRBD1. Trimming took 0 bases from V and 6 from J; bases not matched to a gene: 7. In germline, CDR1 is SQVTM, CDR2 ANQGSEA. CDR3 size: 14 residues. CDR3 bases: TGCAGCGTTGAAGAGGTGACAGGGAAAAATGGCTACACCTTC. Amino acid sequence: CSVEEVTGKNGYTF.

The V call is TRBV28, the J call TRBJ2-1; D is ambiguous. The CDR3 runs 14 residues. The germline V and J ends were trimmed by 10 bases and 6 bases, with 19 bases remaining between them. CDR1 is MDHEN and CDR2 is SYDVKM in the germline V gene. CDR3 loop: CATIIQLNTNEQFF. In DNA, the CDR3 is TGTGCCACAATAATACAGCTAAACACCAATGAGCAGTTCTTC.

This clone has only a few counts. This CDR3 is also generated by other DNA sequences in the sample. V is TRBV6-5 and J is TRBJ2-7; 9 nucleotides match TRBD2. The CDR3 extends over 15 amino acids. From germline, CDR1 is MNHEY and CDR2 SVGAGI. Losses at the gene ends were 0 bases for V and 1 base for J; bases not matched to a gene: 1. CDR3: CASSYSTSGSYEQYF. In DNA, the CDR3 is TGTGCCAGCAGTTACTCTACTAGCGGGTCCTACGAGCAGTACTTC.

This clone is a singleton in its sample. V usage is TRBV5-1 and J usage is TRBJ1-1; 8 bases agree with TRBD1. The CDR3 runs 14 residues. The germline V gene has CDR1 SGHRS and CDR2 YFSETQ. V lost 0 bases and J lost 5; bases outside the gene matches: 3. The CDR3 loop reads CASSLGQGYTEAFF. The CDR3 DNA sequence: TGCGCCAGCAGCTTGGGACAGGGGTATACTGAAGCTTTCTTT.

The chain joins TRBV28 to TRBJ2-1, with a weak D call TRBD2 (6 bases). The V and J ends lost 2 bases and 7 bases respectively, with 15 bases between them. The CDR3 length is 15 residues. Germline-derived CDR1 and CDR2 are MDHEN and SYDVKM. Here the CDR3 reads CASSLLAGLGNEQFF. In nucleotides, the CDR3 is TGTGCCAGCAGTTTACTCGCGGGGCTAGGTAATGAGCAGTTCTTC.

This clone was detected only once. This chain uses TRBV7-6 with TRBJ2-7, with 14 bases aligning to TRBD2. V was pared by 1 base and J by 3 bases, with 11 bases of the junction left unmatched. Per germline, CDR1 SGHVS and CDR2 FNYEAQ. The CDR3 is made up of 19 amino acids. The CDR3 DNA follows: TGTGCCAGCAGCTTAGACGCCGGACTAGCGGGAGGATTAAACTACGAGCAGTACTTC. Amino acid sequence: CASSLDAGLAGGLNYEQYF.

The DNA for the CDR3 is TGTGCCAGCAGCTTAGTGGAAGCGGGAGGCTATGAGCAGTTCTTC. Translation: CASSLVEAGGYEQFF. The J gene is TRBJ2-1, the V gene TRBV11-3, with 9 bases aligning to TRBD2. Trimming took 1 base from V and 8 from J; bases not matched to a gene: 6. The CDR3 loop spans 15 amino acids. Germline V CDR1 and CDR2: SGHNT, YENEEA. Based on the CDR3 plus reference TRBV11-3 and TRBJ2-1, the full variable domain is EAGVVQSPRYKIIEKKQPVAFWCNPISGHNTLYWYLQNLGQGPELLIRYENEEAVDDSQLPKDRFSAERLKGVDSTLKIQPAELGDSAVYLCASSLVEAGGYEQFFGPGTRLTVL.

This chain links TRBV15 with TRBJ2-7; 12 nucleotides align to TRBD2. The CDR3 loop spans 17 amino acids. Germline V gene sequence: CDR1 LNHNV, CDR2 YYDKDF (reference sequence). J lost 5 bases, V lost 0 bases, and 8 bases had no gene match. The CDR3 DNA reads TGTGCCACCAGCAGAGATCTAGGACTAGCGGGACTCGACGAGCAGTACTTC. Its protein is CATSRDLGLAGLDEQYF. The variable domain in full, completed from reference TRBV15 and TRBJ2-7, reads DAMVIQNPRYQVTQFGKPVTLSCSQTLNHNVMYWYQQKSSQAPKLLFHYYDKDFNNEADTPDNFQSRRPNTSFCFLDIRSPGLGDTAMYLCATSRDLGLAGLDEQYFGPGTRLTVT.

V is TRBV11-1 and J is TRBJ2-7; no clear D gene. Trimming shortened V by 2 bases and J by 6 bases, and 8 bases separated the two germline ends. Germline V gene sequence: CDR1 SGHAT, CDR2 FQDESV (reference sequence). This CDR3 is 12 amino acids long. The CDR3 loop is CASSLLLSEQYF. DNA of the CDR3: TGTGCCAGCAGCTTACTTTTGTCCGAGCAGTACTTC.

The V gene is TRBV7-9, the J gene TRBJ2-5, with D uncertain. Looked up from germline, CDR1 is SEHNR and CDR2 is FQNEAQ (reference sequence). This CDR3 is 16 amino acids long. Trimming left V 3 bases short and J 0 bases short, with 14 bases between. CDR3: CASSFPTPLYQETQYF. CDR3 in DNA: TGTGCCAGCAGCTTCCCGACTCCCCTGTACCAAGAGACCCAGTACTTC.

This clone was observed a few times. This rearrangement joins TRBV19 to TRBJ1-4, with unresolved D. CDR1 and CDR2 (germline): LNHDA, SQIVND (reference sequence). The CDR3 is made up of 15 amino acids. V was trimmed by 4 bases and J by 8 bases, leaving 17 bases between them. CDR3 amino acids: CASSTMDLPGEKLFF. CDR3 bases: TGTGCCAGTAGTACAATGGACCTCCCGGGGGAAAAACTGTTTTTT.

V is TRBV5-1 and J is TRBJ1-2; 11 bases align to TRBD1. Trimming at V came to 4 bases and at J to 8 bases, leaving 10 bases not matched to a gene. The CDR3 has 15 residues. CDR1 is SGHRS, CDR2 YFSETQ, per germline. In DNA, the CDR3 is TGCGCCAGCAGCGTGGACAGGGGGCGTCTGGGGGGCTACACCTTC. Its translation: CASSVDRGRLGGYTF.

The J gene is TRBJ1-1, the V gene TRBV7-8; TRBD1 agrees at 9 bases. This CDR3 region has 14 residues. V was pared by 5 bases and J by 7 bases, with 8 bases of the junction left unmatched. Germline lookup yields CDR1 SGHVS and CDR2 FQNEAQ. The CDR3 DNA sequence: TGTGCCAGCAGCGCCCGACAGGGGGTTAGTGAAGCTTTCTTT. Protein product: CASSARQGVSEAFF.

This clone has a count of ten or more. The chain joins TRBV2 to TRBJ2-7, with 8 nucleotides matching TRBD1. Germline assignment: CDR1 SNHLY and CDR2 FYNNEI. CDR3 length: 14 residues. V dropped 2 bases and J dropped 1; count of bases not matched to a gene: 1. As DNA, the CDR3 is TGTGCCAGCAGTGAACAGGGGGCATCCTACGAGCAGTACTTC. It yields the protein CASSEQGASYEQYF.

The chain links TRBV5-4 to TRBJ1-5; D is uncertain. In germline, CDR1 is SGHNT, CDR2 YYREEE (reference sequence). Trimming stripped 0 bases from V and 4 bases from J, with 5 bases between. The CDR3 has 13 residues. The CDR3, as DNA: TGTGCCAGCAGCTTGGTTCCGAATCAGCCCCAGCATTTT. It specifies CASSLVPNQPQHF.

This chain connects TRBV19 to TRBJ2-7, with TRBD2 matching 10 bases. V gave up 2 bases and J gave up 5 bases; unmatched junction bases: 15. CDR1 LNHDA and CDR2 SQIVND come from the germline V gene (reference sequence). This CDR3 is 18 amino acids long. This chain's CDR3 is CASSIWPPTSGISHEQYF. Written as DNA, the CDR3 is TGTGCCAGTAGTATATGGCCCCCTACTAGCGGGATTTCCCACGAGCAGTACTTC.

The CDR3 protein is CASSLDRPRGYEQYF. The CDR3 region has the DNA TGCGCCAGCAGCTTGGATCGACCCAGGGGTTACGAGCAGTACTTC. The chain links TRBV5-1 to TRBJ2-7; D might be TRBD1 (6 bases). V lost 0 bases and J 4 bases, leaving 14 bases between the germline ends. The V gene's germline CDR1 is SGHRS and CDR2 YFSETQ. The CDR3 sequence is 15 residues long.

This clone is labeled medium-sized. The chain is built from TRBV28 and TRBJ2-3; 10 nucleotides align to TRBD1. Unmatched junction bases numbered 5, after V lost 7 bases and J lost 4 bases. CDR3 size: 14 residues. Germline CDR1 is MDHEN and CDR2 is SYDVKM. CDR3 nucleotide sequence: TGTGCCAGCACCGGGACAGGGGAATCAGATACGCAGTATTTT. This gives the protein CASTGTGESDTQYF. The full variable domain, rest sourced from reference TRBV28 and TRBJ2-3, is DVKVTQSSRYLVKRTGEKVFLECVQDMDHENMFWYRQDPGLGLRLIYFSYDVKMKEKGDIPEGYSVSREKKERFSLILESASTNQTSMYLCASTGTGESDTQYFGPGTRLTVL.